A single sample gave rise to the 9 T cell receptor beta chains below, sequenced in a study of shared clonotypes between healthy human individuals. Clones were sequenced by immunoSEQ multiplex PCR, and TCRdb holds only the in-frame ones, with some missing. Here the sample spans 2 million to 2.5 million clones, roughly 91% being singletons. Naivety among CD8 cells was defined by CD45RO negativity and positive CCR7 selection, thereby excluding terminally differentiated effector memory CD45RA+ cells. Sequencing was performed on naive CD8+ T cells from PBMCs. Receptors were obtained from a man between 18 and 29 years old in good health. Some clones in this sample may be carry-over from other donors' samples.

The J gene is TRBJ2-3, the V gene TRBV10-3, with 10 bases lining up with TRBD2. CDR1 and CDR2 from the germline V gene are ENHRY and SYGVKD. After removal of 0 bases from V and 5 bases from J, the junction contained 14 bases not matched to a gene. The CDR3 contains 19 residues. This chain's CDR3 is CAISESNQEVAGGVDTQYF. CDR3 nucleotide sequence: TGTGCCATCAGTGAGTCGAATCAAGAAGTAGCGGGAGGAGTAGATACGCAGTATTTT.

This CDR3 is CASSAPGLLWNGYTF. The CDR3 region has the DNA TGTGCCAGCAGCGCCCCAGGGCTATTGTGGAATGGCTACACCTTC. The V and J genes are TRBV9 and TRBJ1-2, with a weak D call TRBD1 (5 bases). Germline V gene lookup returns CDR1 SGDLS and CDR2 YYNGEE. Trimming removed 3 bases at V and 6 bases at J, with 18 bases between. The CDR3 extends over 15 amino acids.

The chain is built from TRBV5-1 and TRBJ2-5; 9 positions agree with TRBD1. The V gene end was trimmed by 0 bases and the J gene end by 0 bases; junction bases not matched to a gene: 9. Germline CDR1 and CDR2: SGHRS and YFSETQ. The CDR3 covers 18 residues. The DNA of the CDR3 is TGCGCCAGCAGCTTGGATATACCCCGGGACAGGGACCAAGAGACCCAGTACTTC. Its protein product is CASSLDIPRDRDQETQYF.

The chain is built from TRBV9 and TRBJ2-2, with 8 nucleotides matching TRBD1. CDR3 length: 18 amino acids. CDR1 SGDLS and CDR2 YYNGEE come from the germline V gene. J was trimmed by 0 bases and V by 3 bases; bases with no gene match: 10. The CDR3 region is CASSEPGGLKPNTGELFF. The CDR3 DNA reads TGTGCCAGCAGCGAGCCAGGGGGCTTAAAACCGAACACCGGGGAGCTGTTTTTT.

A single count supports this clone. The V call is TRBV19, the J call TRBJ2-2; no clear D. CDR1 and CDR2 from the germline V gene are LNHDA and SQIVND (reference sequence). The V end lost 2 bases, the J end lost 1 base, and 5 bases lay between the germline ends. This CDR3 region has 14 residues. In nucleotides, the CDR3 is TGTGCCAGTAGTATAACCAGGAACACCGGGGAGCTGTTTTTT. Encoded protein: CASSITRNTGELFF. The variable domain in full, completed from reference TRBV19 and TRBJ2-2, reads DGGITQSPKYLFRKEGQNVTLSCEQNLNHDAMYWYRQDPGQGLRLIYYSQIVNDFQKGDIAEGYSVSREKKESFPLTVTSAQKNPTAFYLCASSITRNTGELFFGEGSRLTVL.

CDR3 amino acids: CASSLGQYTGELFF. CDR3 nucleotides: TGCGCCAGCAGCTTGGGACAGTACACCGGGGAGCTGTTTTTT. The genes are TRBV5-1 and TRBJ2-2; tentatively, D is TRBD1 (5 bases). The germline V gene has CDR1 SGHRS and CDR2 YFSETQ. This CDR3 region has 14 residues. Trimming stripped 0 bases from V and 3 bases from J, with 6 bases between.

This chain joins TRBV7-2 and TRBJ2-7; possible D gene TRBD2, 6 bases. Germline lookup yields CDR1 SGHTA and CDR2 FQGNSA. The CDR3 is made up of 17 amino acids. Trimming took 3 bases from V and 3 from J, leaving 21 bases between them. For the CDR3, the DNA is TGTGCCAGCAGCTTCCCTCTCGCTAGCGACCCATTCTACGAGCAGTACTTC. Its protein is CASSFPLASDPFYEQYF.

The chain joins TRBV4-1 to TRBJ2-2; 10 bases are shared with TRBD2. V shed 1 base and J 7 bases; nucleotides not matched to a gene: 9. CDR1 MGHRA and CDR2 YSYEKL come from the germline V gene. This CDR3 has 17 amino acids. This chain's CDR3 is CASSQVKREGRSGELFF. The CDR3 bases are TGCGCCAGCAGCCAAGTAAAGCGGGAGGGCCGTAGCGGGGAGCTGTTTTTT.

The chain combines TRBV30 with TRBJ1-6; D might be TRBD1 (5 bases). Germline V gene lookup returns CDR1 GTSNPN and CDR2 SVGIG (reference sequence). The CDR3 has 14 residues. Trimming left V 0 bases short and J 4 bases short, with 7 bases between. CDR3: CAWSVGGYNSPLHF. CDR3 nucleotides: TGTGCCTGGAGTGTTGGGGGGTATAATTCACCCCTCCACTTT.